A selection of T cell receptor beta chains follows, all from one sample in a study of shared T cell receptors in the human thymus. Sequenced by immunoSEQ multiplex PCR; TCRdb stores in-frame clones only, minus some. Among 450,000 to 650,000 clones, around three quarters were seen once, and the ten largest hold more than 0.01%. The sample was also linked to a second study, of human thymus T cells.

The sequencing sample was made of thymocytes. Receptors were obtained from a boy under two years old with a congenital heart defect. Both conserved end residues are part of each CDR3. The order of the fields is clone size, D gene, V gene, J gene, CDR3 DNA, CDR3 protein. A D gene is named only where the DNA matches it firmly. The size field is filled for only some rows; it gives once, few, many or a size class.

>NA|NA|TRBV27|TRBJ1-2
TGTGCCAGCAGTTCCAACAGGGCTGGCTACACCTTC
CASSSNRAGYTF
>few|TRBD1|TRBV5-5|TRBJ1-2
TGTGCCAGCAGCTTGATGATTCCGGGACAGGGGGCTTGGAACTATGGCTACACCTTC
CASSLMIPGQGAWNYGYTF
>NA|NA|TRBV18|TRBJ1-1
TGTGCCAGCTCACCACCCTTAGGACAAGAGAACACTGAAGCTTTCTTT
CASSPPLGQENTEAFF
>few|NA|TRBV27|TRBJ2-3
TGTGCCAGCCGCCTGAAGACTCTATTTAGCACAGATACGCAGTATTTT
CASRLKTLFSTDTQYF
>NA|TRBD1|TRBV2|TRBJ1-5
TGTGCCAGCAGTGTGGGAGAAAAACAGGGGCCCCCCCAGCATTTT
CASSVGEKQGPPQHF
>NA|TRBD2|TRBV27|TRBJ2-7
TGTGCCAGCAGCCTATACGGGGTGAGCGGGACCACCTACGAGCAGTACTTC
CASSLYGVSGTTYEQYF
>NA|NA|TRBV6-5|TRBJ2-1
TGTGCCAGCAGAGCGGAGGGGGAGCAGTTCTTC
CASRAEGEQFF
>NA|TRBD2|TRBV19|TRBJ2-3
TGTGCCAGTACCAAAAAGGGGGCTAGCGGGAGCAACACAGATACGCAGTATTTT
CASTKKGASGSNTDTQYF
>NA|TRBD1|TRBV5-6|TRBJ1-6
TGTGCCAGCAGCTTGGAGGCAGGGGGCGGGTCACCCCTCCACTTT
CASSLEAGGGSPLHF
>NA|NA|TRBV7-9|TRBJ1-1
TGTGCCAGCAGCCCTGTACAGGGCCCTGAAGCTTTCTTT
CASSPVQGPEAFF